This passage covers 5 T cell receptor beta chains from one sample sequenced in a study of T cell responses to AZD1222 COVID-19 vaccine. Data came from immunoSEQ multiplex PCR; TCRdb stores just in-frame clones and leaves some out. The repertoire holds around 140,000 clones, with around 90% as singletons. The specimen comprised peripheral blood, sampled 28 days after the second AZD1222 dose. These receptors were taken from an adult who received the AZD1222 COVID-19 vaccine.

This clone was observed once. V gene TRBV4-1 combines with J gene TRBJ2-7, with TRBD2 identical over 12 bases. CDR3 length: 16 residues. Per the germline V gene, CDR1 is MGHRA and CDR2 is YSYEKL. Trimming removed 8 bases from V and 0 bases from J; junction bases left unmatched: 8. The CDR3 loop is CASSSGRARNSYEQYF. Written as DNA, the CDR3 is TGCGCCAGCTCTAGCGGGAGGGCCCGGAACTCCTACGAGCAGTACTTC.

The rearrangement uses TRBV12-5 and TRBJ2-7; perhaps D is TRBD1 or TRBD2 (5 bases each). The CDR3 covers 16 residues. Germline V gene data show CDR1 as LGHNT and CDR2 as FRNRAP. Trimming removed 5 bases from V and 7 bases from J, with 24 bases in between. CDR3 protein: CASGPTPGTPMWEQYF. CDR3 nucleotides: TGTGCTAGTGGTCCCACTCCCGGGACGCCGATGTGGGAGCAGTACTTC.

The rearrangement joins TRBV28 to TRBJ1-2; a weak D match, TRBD1 (6 bases). Germline CDR1 MDHEN, CDR2 SYDVKM. The CDR3 is 13 residues long. Trimming stripped 6 bases from V and 7 bases from J, with 15 bases between. DNA of the CDR3: TGTGCCAGCAGCCCGACAGGATTGGGTGGCTACACCTTC. Protein product: CASSPTGLGGYTF.

The rearrangement joins TRBV11-2 to TRBJ1-4; 9 nucleotides line up with TRBD1. The ends lost 7 bases at V and 6 bases at J; junction bases unmatched: 9. Germline lookup yields CDR1 SGHAT and CDR2 FQNNGV. The CDR3 is 15 amino acids. CDR3 sequence (DNA): TGTGCCAGCAACCACTACAGGGGGCTGGATGAAAAACTGTTTTTT. Translation: CASNHYRGLDEKLFF.

Points on this clone: One junction end does not reproduce the germline sequence, and a read error may be involved. The rearrangement links TRBV20-1 to TRBJ2-2; the D is unclear. Germline V CDR1 and CDR2: DFQATT, SNEGSKA (reference sequence). This CDR3 is 8 amino acids long. The CDR3 DNA reads TGTTGGCACGGGGAGCTGTTTTTT. It yields the protein CWHGELFF.